This T cell receptor (beta chain) is from a study of T cells expressing NK-cell markers (TCRdb year 2020). Background for the entire study: In sorted CD3+CD56+NKG2C+, CD3+CD56+NKG2C- and CD3+CD56-NKG2C+ T-cell subsets from about eight donors, TCR beta-chain repertoires were profiled. Among the eight sequenced donors, seven were HCMV-seropositive and one was HCMV-seronegative. All eight donors whose samples were sequenced were randomly selected healthy volunteers, three of them men and five women. Illumina HiSeq 2000/2500, MiSeq or NextSeq was used to sequence libraries as 2 x 150 bp reads.

Sequencing used an Illumina HiSeq 2000. TCR beta cDNA libraries were made by 5'RACE template switching that added a universal primer site and unique molecular identifiers. Priming for cDNA synthesis came from the TCR beta constant segment, and two successive PCR amplification steps followed. In the original analysis: MIGEC was used to demultiplex reads and group reads by UMI, and MiTCR was used to assemble and quantify clonotypes. To exclude erroneous sequences, any TCR cDNA sequence not supported by at least two reads was discarded. The tcR package was used for downstream repertoire analysis, with clonotypes matched between fractions based on CDR3 nucleotide sequence plus V segment. VDJmatch was used to annotate antigen specificity against VDJdb, with one amino acid substitution in CDR3 allowed. Each CDR3 protein sequence appears as one entry after TCRdb reprocessed the reads, and no DNA is included. The V and J calls shown here were made by TCRdb, not taken from the authors' results. The sample has 400,000 to 450,000 distinct CDR3 sequences on record. The ten largest clones represent more than 7% of the sample.

HCMV-specific IgG was detected in serum with a commercial ELISA kit to determine HCMV serostatus. Peripheral blood mononuclear cells were isolated from blood by Ficoll density gradient centrifugation. The germline V gene (reference sequence) yields SGHKS for CDR1 and YYEKEE for CDR2. The CDR3 starts with the cysteine, ends with the phenylalanine, and has 14 residues. DNA is not recorded here. Results and caveats for the whole study, not just this receptor: Whether the expanded NKG2C-expressing T cell clones were specific for HCMV antigens remained unclear. Those dominant clonotypes were again the most abundant among CD3+CD56-NKG2C+ cells in several donors, at about 25-65%. In over five donors, the dominant CD3+CD56+NKG2C+ clonotypes were found to rank among the top 10 CD8+ clonotypes and to make up about 1.0-7.5% of CD8+ T cells.

Of note for this clonotype: Its antigen target is currently unknown.

In this chain, TRBV5-5 is recombined with TRBJ2-2. The sequencing input was blood T cells: a sorted CD56 or NKG2C T cell subset, CD4+ or CD8+ T cells, or bulk PBMC T cells (not recorded which). This clonotype was sampled from a woman aged 18 to 75 in good health. CDR3 loop: CASSYAAATGELFF.